The clone carrying this T cell receptor (beta chain) has a single count. Original methodology: Amplified reference gene primers provided the basis for estimating nucleated cell counts. Clones were sequenced by immunoSEQ multiplex PCR, and TCRdb holds only the in-frame ones, with some missing. That table is the source of V, J and clone size, and D and trimming were worked out from the DNA. The repertoire holds about 290,000 clones, with approximately 86% as singletons. This entry comes from a study of blood T cell repertoires in COVID-19. Whole-study context: The study drew acute and convalescent COVID-19 samples from the United States, Italy and Spain. PBMCs, B-cell-depleted T cells, or T cells provided the cDNA or gDNA that made up the material.

V dropped 4 bases and J dropped 1 base, with 16 bases sitting between them. Germline V gene lookup returns CDR1 SEHNR and CDR2 FQNEAQ (reference sequence). CDR3 length equals 16 residues. Sequencing was performed on peripheral blood. The sequence came from a woman between 50 and 59 years old with active or convalescent COVID-19. The rearrangement links TRBV7-9 to TRBJ1-1; D not resolved. CDR3 residues: CASSSPGRGWNTEAFF. CDR3 bases: TGTGCCAGCAGCTCCCCTGGGCGGGGTTGGAACACTGAAGCTTTCTTT. Full variable domain (missing parts from reference TRBV7-9 and TRBJ1-1): DTGVSQNPRHKITKRGQNVTFRCDPISEHNRLYWYRQTLGQGPEFLTYFQNEAQLEKSRLLSDRFSAERPKGSFSTLEIQRTEQGDSAMYLCASSSPGRGWNTEAFFGQGTRLTVV.